Listed below are T cell receptor beta chains from one sample, sequenced in a study of T cells in Graves' hyperthyroidism and ophthalmopathy. MiXCR was run by TCRdb on the multiplex PCR reads, yielding one entry per CDR3 protein. The repertoire holds roughly 400,000 distinct CDR3 sequences, 11% to 15% seen once, with 25% to 30% in the top ten. The specimen was blood. These TCRs come from a man aged 45-65 years with Graves' ophthalmopathy. Each CDR3 is given with its conserved first and last residue. A D gene is named only where the DNA matches it firmly. Expanded clones get a size class; other rows say once, few or many, or leave the size out.

D gene | clone size | J gene | V gene | CDR3 protein | CDR3 DNA
- | many | TRBJ2-1 | TRBV28 | CASRRGGVSYNEQFF | TGTGCCAGCAGGAGAGGGGGGGTATCCTACAATGAGCAGTTCTTC
- | many | TRBJ1-2 | TRBV5-1 | CASRLTGSNTF | TGCGCCAGCAGATTAACAGGATCCAACACCTTC
TRBD2 | many | TRBJ2-5 | TRBV11-3 | CASSLRLAGAWETQYF | TGTGCCAGCAGCCTCCGACTAGCGGGAGCTTGGGAGACCCAGTACTTC
- | - | TRBJ2-1 | TRBV11-2 | CASSTGTHWQQFF | TGTGCCAGCAGTACCGGGACTCACTGGCAGCAGTTCTTC
TRBD1 | - | TRBJ2-5 | TRBV20-1 | CSARDEGAQETQYF | TGCAGTGCTAGAGATGAGGGGGCCCAAGAGACCCAGTACTTC
TRBD1 | - | TRBJ2-5 | TRBV29-1 | CSVIGTGAGGTQYF | TGCAGCGTCATCGGGACAGGGGCGGGGGGGACCCAGTACTTC
- | many | TRBJ1-1 | TRBV6-1 | CASSLPPAGRTEAFF | TGTGCCAGCAGCTTACCCCCAGCGGGGCGCACTGAAGCTTTCTTT
- | many | TRBJ1-5 | TRBV2 | CASSGLNRNQPQHF | TGTGCCAGCAGTGGACTTAACAGGAATCAGCCCCAGCATTTT
TRBD1 | - | TRBJ2-6 | TRBV10-3 | CAISGAGGSSGANVLTF | TGTGCCATCAGTGGGGCAGGGGGCTCCTCTGGGGCCAACGTCCTGACTTTC
- | many | TRBJ2-1 | TRBV28 | CASTGSYNEQFF | TGTGCCAGCACGGGCTCCTACAATGAGCAGTTCTTC
- | many | TRBJ1-4 | TRBV20-1 | CSASPTNEKLFF | TGCAGTGCTTCACCGACAAATGAAAAACTGTTTTTT
- | many | TRBJ1-1 | TRBV2 | CASSAQRFEAFF | TGTGCCAGCAGTGCACAGCGATTTGAAGCTTTCTTT
- | many | TRBJ2-5 | TRBV18 | CASSPTRQGGVQETQYF | TGTGCCAGCTCACCCACACGACAAGGGGGAGTCCAAGAGACCCAGTACTTC